This TCR beta chain was sequenced during a study of vaccination and CD4 T cells after COVID-19. Turning to the study itself: Overlapping spike peptides from SARS-CoV-2, HCoV-NL63, HCoV-OC43 and HCoV-229E served to stimulate the cells.

Treatment given: approximately 10-day PBMC culture with coronavirus spike peptide pools or control peptides (ViraFEST assay). From germline, CDR1 is SNHLY and CDR2 FYNNEI. CDR3 length: 14 residues. Trimming removed 2 bases at V and 0 bases at J, with 7 bases between. Study-wide results and limits: A comparatively limited set of convalescent patients was examined, with no early post-infection timepoints.

Comment on this clonotype: The antigen remains unidentified.

The Oncomine TCR Beta short-read assay was applied to DNA of cultured CD4+ T cells. TCRdb processed the PCR reads anew with MiXCR; each CDR3 protein has one entry. Here the sample spans about 12,000 distinct CDR3 sequences, 50% being singletons. Specimen: CD4+ T cells from blood, cultured in vitro. The origin of this receptor is a human donor who had recovered from COVID-19. V is TRBV2 and J is TRBJ1-1; the D is unclear. The CDR3 is CASSERGMNTEAFF. CDR3 bases: TGTGCCAGCAGTGAACGAGGTATGAACACTGAAGCTTTCTTT.